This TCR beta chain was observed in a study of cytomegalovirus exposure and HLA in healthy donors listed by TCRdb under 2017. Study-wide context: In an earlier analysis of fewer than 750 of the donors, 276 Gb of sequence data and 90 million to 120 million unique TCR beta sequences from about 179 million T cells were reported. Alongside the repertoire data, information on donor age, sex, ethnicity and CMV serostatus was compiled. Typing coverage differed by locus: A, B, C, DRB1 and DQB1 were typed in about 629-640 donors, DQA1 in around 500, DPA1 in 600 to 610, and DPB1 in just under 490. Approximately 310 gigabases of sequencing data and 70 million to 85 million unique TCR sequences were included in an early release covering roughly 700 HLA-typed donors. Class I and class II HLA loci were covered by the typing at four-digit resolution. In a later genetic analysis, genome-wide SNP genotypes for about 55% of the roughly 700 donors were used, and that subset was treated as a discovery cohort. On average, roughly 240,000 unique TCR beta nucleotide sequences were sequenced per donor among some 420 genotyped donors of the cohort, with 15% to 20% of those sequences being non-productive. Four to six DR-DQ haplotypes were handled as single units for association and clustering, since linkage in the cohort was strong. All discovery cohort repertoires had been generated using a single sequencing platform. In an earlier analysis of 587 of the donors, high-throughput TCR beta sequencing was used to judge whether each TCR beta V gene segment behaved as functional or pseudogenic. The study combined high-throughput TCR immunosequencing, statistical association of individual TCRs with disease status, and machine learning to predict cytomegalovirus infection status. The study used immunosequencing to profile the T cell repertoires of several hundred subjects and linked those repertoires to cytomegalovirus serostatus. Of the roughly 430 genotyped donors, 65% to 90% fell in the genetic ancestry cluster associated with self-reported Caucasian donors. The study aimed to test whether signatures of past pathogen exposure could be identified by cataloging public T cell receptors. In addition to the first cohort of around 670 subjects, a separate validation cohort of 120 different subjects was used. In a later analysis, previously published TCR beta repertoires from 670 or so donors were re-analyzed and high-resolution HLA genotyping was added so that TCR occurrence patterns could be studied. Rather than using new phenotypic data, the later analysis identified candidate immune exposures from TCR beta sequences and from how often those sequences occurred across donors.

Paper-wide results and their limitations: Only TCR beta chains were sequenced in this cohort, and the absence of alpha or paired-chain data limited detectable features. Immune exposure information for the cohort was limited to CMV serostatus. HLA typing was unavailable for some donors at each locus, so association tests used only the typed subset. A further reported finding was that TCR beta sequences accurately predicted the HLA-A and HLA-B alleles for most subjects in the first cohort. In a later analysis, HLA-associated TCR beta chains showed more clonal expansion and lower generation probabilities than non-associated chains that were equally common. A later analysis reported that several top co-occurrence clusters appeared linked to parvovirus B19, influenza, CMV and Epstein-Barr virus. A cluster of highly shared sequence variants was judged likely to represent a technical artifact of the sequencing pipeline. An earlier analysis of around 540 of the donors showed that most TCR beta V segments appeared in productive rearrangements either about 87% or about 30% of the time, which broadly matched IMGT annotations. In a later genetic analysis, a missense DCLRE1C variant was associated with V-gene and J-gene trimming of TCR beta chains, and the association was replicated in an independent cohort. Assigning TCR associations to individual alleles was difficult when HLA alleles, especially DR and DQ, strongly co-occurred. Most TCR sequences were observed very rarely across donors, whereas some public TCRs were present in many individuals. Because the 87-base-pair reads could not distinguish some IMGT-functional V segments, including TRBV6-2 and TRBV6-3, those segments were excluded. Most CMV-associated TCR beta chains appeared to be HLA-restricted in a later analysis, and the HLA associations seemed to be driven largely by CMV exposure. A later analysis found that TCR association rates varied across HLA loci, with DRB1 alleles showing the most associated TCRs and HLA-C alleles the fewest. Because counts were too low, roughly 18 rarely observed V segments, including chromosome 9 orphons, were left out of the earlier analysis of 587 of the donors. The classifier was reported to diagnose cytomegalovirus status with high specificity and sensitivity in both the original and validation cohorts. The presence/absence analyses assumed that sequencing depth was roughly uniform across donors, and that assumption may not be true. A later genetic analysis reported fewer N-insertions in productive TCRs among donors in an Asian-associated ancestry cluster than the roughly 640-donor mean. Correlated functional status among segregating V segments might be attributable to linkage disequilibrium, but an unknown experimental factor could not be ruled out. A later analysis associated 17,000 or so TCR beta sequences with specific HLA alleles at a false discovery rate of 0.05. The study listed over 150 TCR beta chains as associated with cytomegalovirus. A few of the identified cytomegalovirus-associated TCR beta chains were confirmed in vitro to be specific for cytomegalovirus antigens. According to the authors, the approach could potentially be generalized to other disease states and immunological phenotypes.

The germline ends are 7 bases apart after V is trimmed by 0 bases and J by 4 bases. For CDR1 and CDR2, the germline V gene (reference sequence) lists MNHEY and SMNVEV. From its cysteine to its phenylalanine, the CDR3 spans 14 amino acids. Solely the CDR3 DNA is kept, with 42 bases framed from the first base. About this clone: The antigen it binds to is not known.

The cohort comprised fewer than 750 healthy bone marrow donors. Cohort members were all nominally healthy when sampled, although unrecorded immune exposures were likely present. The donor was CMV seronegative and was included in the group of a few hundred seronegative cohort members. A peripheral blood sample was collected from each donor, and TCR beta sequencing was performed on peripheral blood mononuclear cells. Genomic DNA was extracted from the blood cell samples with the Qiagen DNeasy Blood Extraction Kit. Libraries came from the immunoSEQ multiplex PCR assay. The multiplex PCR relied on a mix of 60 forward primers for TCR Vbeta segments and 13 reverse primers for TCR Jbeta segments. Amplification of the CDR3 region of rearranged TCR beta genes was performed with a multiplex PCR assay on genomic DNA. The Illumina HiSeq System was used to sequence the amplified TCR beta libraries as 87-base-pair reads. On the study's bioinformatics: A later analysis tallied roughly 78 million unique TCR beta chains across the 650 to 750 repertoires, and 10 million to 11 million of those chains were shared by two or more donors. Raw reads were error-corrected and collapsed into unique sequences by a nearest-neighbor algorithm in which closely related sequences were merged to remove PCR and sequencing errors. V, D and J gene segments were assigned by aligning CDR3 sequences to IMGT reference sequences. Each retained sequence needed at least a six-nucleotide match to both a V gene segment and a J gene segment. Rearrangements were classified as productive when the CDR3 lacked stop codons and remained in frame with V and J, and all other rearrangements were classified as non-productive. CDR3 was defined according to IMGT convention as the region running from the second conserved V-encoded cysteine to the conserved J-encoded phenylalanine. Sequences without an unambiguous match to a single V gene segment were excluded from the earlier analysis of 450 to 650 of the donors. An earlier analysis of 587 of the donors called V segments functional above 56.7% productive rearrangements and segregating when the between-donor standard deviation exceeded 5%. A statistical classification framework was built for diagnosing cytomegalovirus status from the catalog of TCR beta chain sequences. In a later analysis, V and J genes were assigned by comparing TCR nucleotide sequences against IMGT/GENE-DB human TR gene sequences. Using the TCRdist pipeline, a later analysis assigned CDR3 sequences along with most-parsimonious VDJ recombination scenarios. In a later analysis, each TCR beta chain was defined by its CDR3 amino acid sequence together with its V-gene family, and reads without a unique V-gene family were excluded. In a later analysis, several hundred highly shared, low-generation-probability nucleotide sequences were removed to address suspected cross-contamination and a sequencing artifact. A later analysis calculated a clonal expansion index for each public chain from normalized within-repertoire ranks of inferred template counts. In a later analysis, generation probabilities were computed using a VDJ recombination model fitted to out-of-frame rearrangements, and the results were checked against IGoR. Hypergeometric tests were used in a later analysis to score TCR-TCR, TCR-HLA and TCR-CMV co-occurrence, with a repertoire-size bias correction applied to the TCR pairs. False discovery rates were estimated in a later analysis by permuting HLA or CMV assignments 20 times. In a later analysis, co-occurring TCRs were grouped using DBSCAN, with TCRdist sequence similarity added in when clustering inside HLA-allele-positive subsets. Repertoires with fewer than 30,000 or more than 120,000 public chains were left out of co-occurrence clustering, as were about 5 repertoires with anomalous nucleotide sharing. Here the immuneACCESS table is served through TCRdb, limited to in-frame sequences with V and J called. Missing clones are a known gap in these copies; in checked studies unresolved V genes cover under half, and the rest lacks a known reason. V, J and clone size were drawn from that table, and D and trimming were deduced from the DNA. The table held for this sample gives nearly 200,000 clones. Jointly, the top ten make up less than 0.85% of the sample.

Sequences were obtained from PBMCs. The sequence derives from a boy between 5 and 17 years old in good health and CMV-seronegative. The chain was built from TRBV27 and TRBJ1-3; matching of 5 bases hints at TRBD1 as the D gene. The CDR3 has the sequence CASSLSRGGNTIYF. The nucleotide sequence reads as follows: TGTGCCAGCAGTTTATCGCGGGGGGGAAACACCATATATTTT.